The rows below give T cell receptor beta chains drawn from one sample of a study of regulatory T cells in long-lasting Graves disease. TCRdb analysed the multiplex PCR reads with MiXCR anew, one entry per CDR3 protein. Found here are 410,000 or so distinct CDR3 sequences, under 15% of them singletons; the top ten hold approximately 15%. The sample was also linked to a second study, of T cells in Graves' hyperthyroidism and ophthalmopathy.

The starting material was peripheral blood mononuclear cells (PBMCs), obtained at new diagnosis, from a patient treated with antithyroid drugs. The source is a young woman with Graves disease. Each CDR3 is given with its conserved first and last residue. The size entry is marked missing in some rows and otherwise reads once, few, many or a size class.

size: few; V: TRBV7-9; CDR3: CASSLSLKGHNYGYTF
size: NA; V: TRBV10-3; CDR3: CAISEPREYTDTQYF
size: few; V: TRBV27; CDR3: CASSFGNRAQEQYF
size: few; V: TRBV20-1; CDR3: CSARGSLAQEQYF
size: NA; V: TRBV9; CDR3: CVSSVALADTDTQYF
size: many; V: TRBV12-3/TRBV12-4; CDR3: CASSLGGLAGSNEQFF
size: many; V: TRBV12-3/TRBV12-4; CDR3: CASSPNGLAGYNEQFF
size: many; V: TRBV6-5; CDR3: CASSYGTFNEQFF
size: NA; V: TRBV6-9; CDR3: CASGYQNTGELFF
size: many; V: TRBV20-1; CDR3: CSTRDRLAGQETQYF
size: many; V: TRBV7-9; CDR3: CASSIDWGTGELETQYF
size: many; V: TRBV11-2; CDR3: CASSLVLTLAKNIQYF
size: NA; V: TRBV5-4; CDR3: CASSSTGLAEIEQFF